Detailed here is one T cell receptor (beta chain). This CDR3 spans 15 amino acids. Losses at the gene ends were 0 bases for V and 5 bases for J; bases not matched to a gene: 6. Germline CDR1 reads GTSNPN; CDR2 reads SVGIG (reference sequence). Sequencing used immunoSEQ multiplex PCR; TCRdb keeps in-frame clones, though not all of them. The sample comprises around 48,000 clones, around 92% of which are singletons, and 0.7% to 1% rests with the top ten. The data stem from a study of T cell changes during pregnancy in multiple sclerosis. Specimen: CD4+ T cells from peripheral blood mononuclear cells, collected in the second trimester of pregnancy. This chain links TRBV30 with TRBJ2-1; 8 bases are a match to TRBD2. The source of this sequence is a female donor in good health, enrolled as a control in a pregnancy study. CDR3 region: CAWSVLSGRNNEQFF. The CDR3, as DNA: TGTGCCTGGAGTGTACTAAGCGGGAGAAACAATGAGCAGTTCTTC.